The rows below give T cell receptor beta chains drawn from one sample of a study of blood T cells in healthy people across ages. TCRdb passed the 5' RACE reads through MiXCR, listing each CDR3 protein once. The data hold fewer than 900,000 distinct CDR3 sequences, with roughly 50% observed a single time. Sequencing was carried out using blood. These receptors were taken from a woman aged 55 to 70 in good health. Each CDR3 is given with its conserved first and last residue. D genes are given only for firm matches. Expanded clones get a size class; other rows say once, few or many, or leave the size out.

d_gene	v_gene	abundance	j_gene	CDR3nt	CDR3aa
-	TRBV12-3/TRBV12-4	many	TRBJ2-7	TGTGCCAGCAGTTTCAGTGTTTCGGGATACGAGCAGTACTTC	CASSFSVSGYEQYF
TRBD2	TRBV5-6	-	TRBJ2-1	TGTGCCAGCAGCCCACTAGCGGGAGTGGGTGAGCAGTTCTTC	CASSPLAGVGEQFF
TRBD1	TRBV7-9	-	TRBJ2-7	TGTGCCAGCAGCTTAAGGACAGGCTACAATGAGCAGTACTTC	CASSLRTGYNEQYF
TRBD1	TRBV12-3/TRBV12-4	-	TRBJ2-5	TGTGCCAGCAGACCACAGGGGGCTTTAGGGACCCAGTACTTC	CASRPQGALGTQYF
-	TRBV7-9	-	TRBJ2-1	TGTGCCAGCAGCCCGGCTGGTGGGGGAGAGACCCAGTTCTTC	CASSPAGGGETQFF
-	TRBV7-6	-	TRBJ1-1	TGTGCCAGCAGCGTACAGGAAAACACTGAAGCTTTCTTT	CASSVQENTEAFF
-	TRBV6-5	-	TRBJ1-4	TGTGCCAGCAGTTTCGACAGGAATGAAAAACTGTTTTTT	CASSFDRNEKLFF
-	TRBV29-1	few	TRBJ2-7	TGCAGCGTTGTGGGCAGGCCATCCTACGAGCAGTACTTC	CSVVGRPSYEQYF
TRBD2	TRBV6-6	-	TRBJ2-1	TGTGCCGCCCGCGGGAGGGCCTGGAATGAGCAGTTCTTC	CAARGRAWNEQFF
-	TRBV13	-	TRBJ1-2	TGTGCCAGCAGTAAGTCGACAGAATGGGAAGCTGGCTACACCTTC	CASSKSTEWEAGYTF
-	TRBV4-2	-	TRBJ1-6	TGTGCCAGCAGCCAAGCGGCCCTCTGGGCCCTCCACTTT	CASSQAALWALHF
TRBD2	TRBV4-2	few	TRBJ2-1	TGTGCCAGCAGCCCAACCGCCGGGACTAGCGGGAGCAATCCACAGTTCTTC	CASSPTAGTSGSNPQFF
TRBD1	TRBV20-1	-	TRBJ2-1	TGCAGTGCTCTAGACAGGGGCCTTTCCAATGAGCAGTTCTTC	CSALDRGLSNEQFF
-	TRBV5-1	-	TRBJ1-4	TGCACCAGCACGCCCTCGGGAGGTAATGAAAAACTGTTTTTT	CTSTPSGGNEKLFF
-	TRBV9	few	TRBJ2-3	TGTGCCAGCAGCGGCCCCCTCACGGAGAGCACAGATACGCAGTATTTT	CASSGPLTESTDTQYF
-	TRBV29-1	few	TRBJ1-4	TGCAGCGTTGAGTTTTGGGGGCATGAAGAAAAACTGTTTTTT	CSVEFWGHEEKLFF
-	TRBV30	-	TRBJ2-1	TGTGCCTGGAAGGTAGCGGTCTACAATGAGCAGTTCTTC	CAWKVAVYNEQFF
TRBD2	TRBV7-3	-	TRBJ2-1	TGTGCCAGCAGCTTCTCCGGGACTACCTCCAATGAGCAGTTCTTC	CASSFSGTTSNEQFF